One sample yielded the 24 T cell receptor beta chains listed below, sequenced in a study of T-cell memory formation after mild COVID-19. TCRdb ran MiXCR on the 5' RACE reads and lists one entry per CDR3 protein. Seen here are approximately 350,000 distinct CDR3 sequences, over 10% observed once, and the top ten hold 20% to 25%. Sequenced input: PBMCs or a T cell subset sorted from them (not recorded which). These receptors were obtained from a man between 18 and 29 years old who had mild COVID-19 (a few samples of this study predate the infection). Cell type and time point are not known.

The V and J genes are TRBV6-6 and TRBJ1-2, with 8 bases identical to TRBD1. There are 17 residues in the CDR3. Germline V gene data show CDR1 as MNHNY and CDR2 as SVGAGI (reference sequence). V was clipped by 2 bases and J by 4 bases; unmatched bases: 12. The DNA of the CDR3 is TGTGCCAGCAGTTACCCTCAGGGGGCGCGGACTCCCTATGGCTACACCTTC. Translated, it gives CASSYPQGARTPYGYTF.

This clonotype was seen a few times. The chain recombines TRBV7-2 with TRBJ2-1; D unclear. The length of the CDR3 is 14 residues. CDR1 is SGHTA and CDR2 is FQGNSA in the germline V gene. Trimming removed 2 bases at V and 1 base at J, with 6 bases between. Here the CDR3 DNA reads TGTGCCAGCAGCTTACGGCAATCCTACAATGAGCAGTTCTTC. As protein: CASSLRQSYNEQFF.

This chain connects TRBV24-1 to TRBJ2-3; 7 nucleotides line up with TRBD1. This CDR3 spans 15 amino acids. The germline V gene encodes CDR1 KGHDR and CDR2 SFDVKD. V dropped 6 bases and J dropped 1; count of bases not matched to a gene: 6. This CDR3 is CATSRITGGTDTQYF. CDR3 coding DNA: TGTGCCACCAGTCGAATAACAGGGGGCACAGATACGCAGTATTTT.

This clonotype occurred a few times. The chain uses TRBV5-6 and TRBJ1-3; no reliable D call. Trimming stripped 1 base from V and 1 base from J, with 18 bases between. This CDR3 is 18 amino acids long. CDR1 and CDR2 from the germline V gene are SGHDT and YYEEEE. CDR3 sequence reads: CASSLSWRTTSSGNTIYF. DNA of the CDR3: TGTGCCAGCAGCTTGAGCTGGCGGACCACCTCGTCTGGAAACACCATATATTTT.

The rearrangement uses TRBV6-2 or TRBV6-3 and TRBJ2-7, with D maybe TRBD1 (6 bases). CDR1 is MNHEY, CDR2 SVGEGT, per germline. CDR3 length equals 16 residues. V lost 5 bases and J lost 5, with 22 bases in between. The CDR3 nucleotides read TGTGCCAGCAGTCCCAGGGGTTGGGTCAAAAGGGACGAGCAGTACGTC. It translates to CASSPRGWVKRDEQYV.

Here the CDR3 reads CASSLGGPSYEQYV. The CDR3 bases are TGCGCCAGCAGCTTAGGAGGACCGAGCTACGAGCAGTACGTC. The chain couples TRBV5-1 to TRBJ2-7; possible D gene TRBD2, 5 bases. This CDR3 has 14 amino acids. V dropped 2 bases and J dropped 3 bases, with 12 bases sitting between them. Germline V CDR1 and CDR2: SGHRS, YFSETQ.

J is TRBJ2-5 and V is TRBV6-1, with D maybe TRBD1 (7 bases). V lost 6 bases and J lost 2, with 16 bases in between. From germline, CDR1 is MNHNS and CDR2 SASEGT. This CDR3 is 15 amino acids long. The CDR3 reads CASSAGGTAQETQYF. For the CDR3, the DNA is TGTGCCAGCAGCGCGGGCGGGACAGCTCAAGAGACCCAGTACTTC.

This chain connects TRBV6-6 to TRBJ2-1; TRBD2 agrees at 7 bases. From germline, CDR1 is MNHNY and CDR2 SVGAGI (reference sequence). V trimming: 2 bases; J trimming: 7 bases; junction bases outside the gene matches: 5. The CDR3 runs to 14 residues. In DNA form, the CDR3 reads TGTGCCAGCAGTTACAGCCGGGAGGTGAATGAGCAGTTCTTC. Its translation: CASSYSREVNEQFF.

There are many counts of this clonotype. The rearrangement links TRBV12-3 or TRBV12-4 to TRBJ1-2, with D possibly TRBD1 on 6 matching bases. With 4 bases removed from V and 6 bases from J, the gap between germline ends came to 15 bases. The CDR3 is 14 residues long. CDR3 in DNA: TGTGCCAGCAGTTCGCAACAGGGTGTCCATGGCTACACCTTC. Its protein product is CASSSQQGVHGYTF.

The chain uses TRBV12-3 or TRBV12-4 and TRBJ2-3; TRBD2 matches 11 bases. This CDR3 region has 18 residues. Unmatched junction bases numbered 14, after V lost 5 bases and J lost 4 bases. In DNA, the CDR3 is TGTGCCAGCAGTAGGCCCCTTCTAGCGGGGGGTCGGGCAGATACGCAGTATTTT. Encoded protein: CASSRPLLAGGRADTQYF.

A word on this clonotype: A read error may account for a junction end that differs from germline. V is TRBV24-1 and J is TRBJ2-3; the D is unclear. The CDR3 length is 12 residues. Looked up from germline, CDR1 is KGHDR and CDR2 is SFDVKD. The DNA for the CDR3 is TGTGCCACCATTGATAGCACAGATACGCAGTATTTT. The encoded protein is CATIDSTDTQYF.

Only a few counts were recorded for this clonotype. The rearrangement links TRBV7-2 to TRBJ1-6, with a tentative D call TRBD1 (5 bases). The V end lost 7 bases, the J end lost 7 bases, and 23 bases lay between the germline ends. Germline loops: CDR1 SGHTA, CDR2 FQGNSA. There are 17 residues in the CDR3. The CDR3 reads CASTPGPRDGLNSPLHF. CDR3 coding DNA: TGTGCCAGCACCCCAGGCCCTCGGGACGGATTGAATTCACCCCTCCACTTT.

This clonotype was observed a few times. The chain uses TRBV12-3 or TRBV12-4 and TRBJ1-1; maybe TRBD1 (6 bases). This CDR3 is built from 14 residues. Between the trimmed V and J ends, which lost 2 bases and 4 bases, there was a span of 11 bases. CDR3 nucleotide sequence: TGTGCCAGCAGTTTAAGGGGGTCGAGCACTGAAGCTTTCTTT. It specifies CASSLRGSSTEAFF.

This clonotype has at least ten counts. This sequence joins TRBV9 and TRBJ2-4; 7 bases line up with TRBD2. The germline V gene has CDR1 SGDLS and CDR2 YYNGEE. Trimming removed 3 bases from V and 6 bases from J; junction bases left unmatched: 0. This CDR3 comprises 12 residues. The CDR3 is CASSASGNIQYF. The CDR3 region has the DNA TGTGCCAGCAGCGCTAGCGGAAACATTCAGTACTTC.

This clonotype was observed a few times. The rearrangement uses TRBV12-3 or TRBV12-4 and TRBJ2-2, with 7 bases that match TRBD1. V dropped 2 bases and J dropped 5; count of bases not matched to a gene: 2. This CDR3 comprises 14 residues. The CDR3 nucleotides read TGTGCCAGCAGTTTAAGGGGACAGACCGGGGAGCTGTTTTTT. This gives the protein CASSLRGQTGELFF.

This clonotype has more than one count but fewer than ten. V is TRBV6-5 and J is TRBJ2-5; no firm D call. The length of the CDR3 is 14 residues. Trimming took 2 bases from V and 2 from J, leaving 9 bases between them. The germline CDR1 and CDR2 sequences are MNHEY and SVGAGI. The CDR3 DNA reads as TGTGCCAGCAGTTACAAGGCAGGACAAGAGACCCAGTACTTC. It is translated as CASSYKAGQETQYF.

This chain uses TRBV12-3 or TRBV12-4 with TRBJ2-7; no reliable D call. V lost 4 bases to trimming and J lost 6 bases, with 16 bases between them. The CDR3 has 14 residues. The DNA of the CDR3 is TGTGCCAGCAGTTCCCCCGCGATGGGCGGCGAGCAGTACTTC. This encodes CASSSPAMGGEQYF.

This rearrangement joins TRBV20-1 to TRBJ2-2; TRBD1 is a possible D gene (5 bases). The V gene's germline CDR1 is DFQATT and CDR2 SNEGSKA (reference sequence). Trimming removed 1 base at V and 1 base at J, with 7 bases between. CDR3 size: 14 residues. The chain's CDR3 is CSARAQGNTGELFF. The DNA for the CDR3 is TGCAGTGCTAGAGCCCAGGGGAACACCGGGGAGCTGTTTTTT.

The chain combines TRBV5-1 with TRBJ1-1; weak D call: TRBD1 (6 bases). Trimming took off 3 bases at V and 4 bases at J, with 13 bases between the two ends. The CDR3 loop spans 14 amino acids. In germline, CDR1 is SGHRS, CDR2 YFSETQ. The CDR3 sequence: CASSSNRVFTEAFF. In DNA, the CDR3 is TGCGCCAGCAGCTCGAACAGGGTTTTCACTGAAGCTTTCTTT.

In its sample, this clonotype was seen many times. The CDR3 DNA follows: TGCAGTGCTAGAGTCCCGAACTACGAGCAGTACGTC. This translates into CSARVPNYEQYV. J is TRBJ2-7 and V is TRBV20-1; D gene ambiguous. The CDR3 is 12 residues long. CDR1 and CDR2 (germline): DFQATT, SNEGSKA (reference sequence). V lost 1 base to trimming and J lost 3 bases, with 7 bases between them.

The sample holds a few counts of this clonotype. The chain employs TRBV20-1 and TRBJ2-1; D remains unclear. This CDR3 is built from 15 residues. V was shortened by 7 bases and J by 3 bases, with 19 bases between the two germline ends. The germline gives CDR1 DFQATT, CDR2 SNEGSKA (reference sequence). The CDR3 loop is CSVRFQPSVYNEQFF. The CDR3 nucleotides are TGCAGTGTTAGGTTCCAGCCATCCGTCTACAATGAGCAGTTCTTC.

This clonotype has only a few counts. The gene calls are TRBV7-9 and TRBJ1-6, with D uncertain. The CDR3 runs to 16 residues. The germline CDR1 and CDR2 sequences are SEHNR and FQNEAQ (reference sequence). Trimming shortened V by 4 bases and J by 8 bases, and 18 bases separated the two germline ends. CDR3: CASSSLEGGEDSPLHF. CDR3 DNA sequence: TGTGCCAGCAGCTCCCTCGAGGGCGGAGAAGATTCACCCCTCCACTTT.

This clonotype has just a few counts. This chain connects TRBV6-6 to TRBJ2-7; D may be TRBD1 (5 bases). The germline V gene has CDR1 MNHNY and CDR2 SVGAGI (reference sequence). The CDR3 length is 16 residues. Trimming shortened V by 2 bases and J by 0 bases, and 14 bases separated the two germline ends. The CDR3 loop reads CASSYRTYLSSYEQYV. The CDR3 nucleotides read TGTGCCAGCAGTTACCGGACATACTTGAGCTCCTACGAGCAGTACGTC.

The J gene is TRBJ1-5, the V gene TRBV20-1; possible D gene TRBD1, 6 bases. This CDR3 contains 14 residues. Germline V lookup: CDR1 DFQATT, CDR2 SNEGSKA (reference sequence). V shed 4 bases and J shed 1 base, with 11 bases lying between them. CDR3 DNA sequence: TGCAGTGCTATCGACAGGCGCAGCAATCAGCCCCAGCATTTT. The encoded protein is CSAIDRRSNQPQHF.